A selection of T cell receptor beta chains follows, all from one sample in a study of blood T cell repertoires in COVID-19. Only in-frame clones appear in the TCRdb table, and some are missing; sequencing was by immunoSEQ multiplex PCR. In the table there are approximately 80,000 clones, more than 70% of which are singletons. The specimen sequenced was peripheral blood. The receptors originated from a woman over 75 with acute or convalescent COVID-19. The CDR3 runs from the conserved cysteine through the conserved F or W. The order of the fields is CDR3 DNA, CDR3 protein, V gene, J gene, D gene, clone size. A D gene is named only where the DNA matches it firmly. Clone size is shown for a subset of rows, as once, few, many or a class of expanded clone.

TGTGCCAGCAGCCGGACAGGGGGTAATGAAAAACTGTTTTTT	CASSRTGGNEKLFF	TRBV3-1/TRBV3-2	TRBJ1-4	TRBD1	NA
TGCAGCGTCGAGACAGGGCTATCCTACAATGAGCAGTTCTTC	CSVETGLSYNEQFF	TRBV29-1	TRBJ2-1	TRBD1	once
TGTGCCAGCAGCCTCGCCAGCTATAATTCACCCCTCCACTTT	CASSLASYNSPLHF	TRBV3-1/TRBV3-2	TRBJ1-6	NA	NA
TGTGCCAGCACCCTCGGACAGGTTCTAGAGACCCAGTACTTC	CASTLGQVLETQYF	TRBV6-5	TRBJ2-5	TRBD1	NA
TGTGCCAGCAGCCCGCGGCTAGCGACATCCTACAATGAGCAGTTCTTC	CASSPRLATSYNEQFF	TRBV5-4	TRBJ2-1	NA	NA
TGTGCCAGCAGCCCAAGACTAGCGGGGGCGACGACAGATACGCAGTATTTT	CASSPRLAGATTDTQYF	TRBV14	TRBJ2-3	TRBD2	few
TGTGCCAGCAGCCTGGACAGGGTGTCTCGTGAAGCTTTCTTT	CASSLDRVSREAFF	TRBV9	TRBJ1-1	TRBD1	NA
TGTGCCAGCCGGGACAGGGGAGGTGCTGAAGCTTTCTTT	CASRDRGGAEAFF	TRBV6-5	TRBJ1-1	TRBD1	NA
TGCAGCGCCTCTACCCTCCAGGGAAAACTGTTTTTT	CSASTLQGKLFF	TRBV29-1	TRBJ1-4	NA	NA
TGTGCCAGCAGCACCCAACAGGGGGCGGTGAACACTGAAGCTTTCTTT	CASSTQQGAVNTEAFF	TRBV13	TRBJ1-1	TRBD1	once
TGTGCCACAGAAAGACTAGCGGGGGGGACCTCCTCCGCGGGCGGCAATGAGCAGTTCTTC	CATERLAGGTSSAGGNEQFF	TRBV14	TRBJ2-1	TRBD2	NA
TGTGCCAGCTCACCCCGGAGGTCAGAGACCCAGTACTTC	CASSPRRSETQYF	TRBV18	TRBJ2-5	NA	NA
TGTGCCTGGAGTGCCGAGCGGAACAATGAGCAGTTCTTC	CAWSAERNNEQFF	TRBV30	TRBJ2-1	NA	NA
TGTGCCAGCAGCTTACTAGCACCGATGGCCGGGGAGCTGTTTTTT	CASSLLAPMAGELFF	TRBV5-6	TRBJ2-2	NA	NA
TGTGCCAGCAGCTTAGGAATTGGGGGGAATACCCAAGAGACCCAGTACTTC	CASSLGIGGNTQETQYF	TRBV7-9	TRBJ2-5	NA	NA
TGTGCCAGCAGGACCGACAACCAGGGGCAGCCCCAGCATTTT	CASRTDNQGQPQHF	TRBV3-1/TRBV3-2	TRBJ1-5	NA	NA
TGTGCCAGCAGCTCGACGAGGACAGGGGCAGATACGCAGTATTTT	CASSSTRTGADTQYF	TRBV3-1/TRBV3-2	TRBJ2-3	TRBD1	NA
TGTGCCAGCAGCCAGGTTGGACAGACGAACACTGAAGCTTTCTTT	CASSQVGQTNTEAFF	TRBV4-2	TRBJ1-1	NA	once
TGTGCCAGCAGCTCCCCCGGGACAGGGACATACAATGAGCAGTTCTTC	CASSSPGTGTYNEQFF	TRBV5-6	TRBJ2-1	TRBD1	once
TGCGCCAGCAGCGGAGGGACTAGCGGGGGGGTGGAGACCCAGTACTTC	CASSGGTSGGVETQYF	TRBV5-1	TRBJ2-5	TRBD2	NA
TGTGCCAGCAGCTTGGGGCAGGGTGGCTACTATGGCTACACCTTC	CASSLGQGGYYGYTF	TRBV5-4	TRBJ1-2	NA	NA
TGTGCCGAAGCGGGACAGGGGAGAGCCTACGAGCAGTACTTC	CAEAGQGRAYEQYF	TRBV21-1	TRBJ2-7	NA	NA
TGTGCCAGCAGCCTGACAGGGCAGGGCGAGCAGTACTTC	CASSLTGQGEQYF	TRBV12-3/TRBV12-4	TRBJ2-7	TRBD1	NA
TGTGCCAGCAGTGAAATCGGACAGTGGGGGCAGCCCCAGCATTTT	CASSEIGQWGQPQHF	TRBV6-1	TRBJ1-5	NA	NA
TGTGCCAGCAGCAACCTGGGGGGGTCGAGAAGCGAGCAGTACTTC	CASSNLGGSRSEQYF	TRBV2	TRBJ2-7	TRBD2	NA
TGTGCCAGCAGCTCAGGGACCGGGGGTGATACGCAGTATTTT	CASSSGTGGDTQYF	TRBV7-2	TRBJ2-3	NA	NA
TGTGCCAGCAGCACAGTGGTCGGGGAGCTGTTTTTT	CASSTVVGELFF	TRBV11-3	TRBJ2-2	NA	NA
TGTGCCACCAGTGACCCAGCGCGCGGTTCCACTGAAGCTTTCTTT	CATSDPARGSTEAFF	TRBV24-1	TRBJ1-1	NA	NA
TGTGCCAGTTTCCCCGGACAACTTTCGGCTGGCTACACCTTC	CASFPGQLSAGYTF	TRBV6-5	TRBJ1-2	NA	NA
TGCGCCAGCAGCCGCTACAGGGTCACAGATACGCAGTATTTT	CASSRYRVTDTQYF	TRBV4-3	TRBJ2-3	NA	NA
TGTGCCAGCACGAGGGCTAGCGGGAGGTCACTAGCCAAAAACATTCAGTACTTC	CASTRASGRSLAKNIQYF	TRBV21-1	TRBJ2-4	NA	NA
TGTGCCAGCAGACTCGGGACAGGAGGGCAATCAGCTCAGCATTTT	CASRLGTGGQSAQHF	TRBV6-1	TRBJ1-5	TRBD1	NA
TGTGCCAGCAGCCTCCGACTAGAGGGGCCTGATACGCAGTATTTT	CASSLRLEGPDTQYF	TRBV3-1/TRBV3-2	TRBJ2-3	NA	few
TGTGCCAGCAGATCCGGGACAGCCTACGAGCAGTACTTC	CASRSGTAYEQYF	TRBV3-1/TRBV3-2	TRBJ2-7	TRBD1	NA
TGTGCCAGCAGCCGTGGACAGGGAATTAACTATGGCTACACCTTC	CASSRGQGINYGYTF	TRBV7-9	TRBJ1-2	TRBD1	NA
TGTGCCAGCAGCTCTCAGGGTTACTATGGCTACACCTTC	CASSSQGYYGYTF	TRBV13	TRBJ1-2	NA	NA
TGTGCCGGGCTTCGACAGGGGCCCTCGGGGAACACTGAAGCTTTCTTT	CAGLRQGPSGNTEAFF	TRBV13	TRBJ1-1	TRBD1	NA
TGTGCCACCAGCAGAGAGCGGGGCTTTGTCGCTGAAGCTTTCTTT	CATSRERGFVAEAFF	TRBV15	TRBJ1-1	NA	NA
TGCGCCAGCAGCTTGGCACTAGCGGCAAGAGGAGGTACAGATACGCAGTATTTT	CASSLALAARGGTDTQYF	TRBV5-1	TRBJ2-3	TRBD2	NA
TGCAGCGTTGATACCGGTGCGGGGGCCTACAATGAGCAGTTCTTC	CSVDTGAGAYNEQFF	TRBV29-1	TRBJ2-1	TRBD2	NA
TGTGCCAGCAGTGATACCCAGGGGGCTCATTCACCCCTCCACTTT	CASSDTQGAHSPLHF	TRBV25-1	TRBJ1-6	TRBD1	NA
TGTGCCAGCTCACCAGTGAGCGTGAAGACCAAAAACATTCAGTACTTC	CASSPVSVKTKNIQYF	TRBV18	TRBJ2-4	NA	NA
TGTGCCAGCAGCACCCGCAGCGGAAACACCGGGGAGCTGTTTTTT	CASSTRSGNTGELFF	TRBV7-3	TRBJ2-2	NA	NA